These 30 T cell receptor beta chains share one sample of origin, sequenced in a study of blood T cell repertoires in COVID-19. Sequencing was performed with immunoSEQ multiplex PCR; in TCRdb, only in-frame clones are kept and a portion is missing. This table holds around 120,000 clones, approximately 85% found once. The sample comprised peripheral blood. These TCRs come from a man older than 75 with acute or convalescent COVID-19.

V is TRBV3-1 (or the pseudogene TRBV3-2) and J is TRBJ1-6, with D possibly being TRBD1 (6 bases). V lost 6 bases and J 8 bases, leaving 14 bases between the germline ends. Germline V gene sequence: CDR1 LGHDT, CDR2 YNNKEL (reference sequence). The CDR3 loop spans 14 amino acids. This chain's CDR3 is CASRRGTRDSPLHF. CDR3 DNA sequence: TGTGCCAGCAGAAGAGGGACAAGGGATTCACCCCTCCACTTT.

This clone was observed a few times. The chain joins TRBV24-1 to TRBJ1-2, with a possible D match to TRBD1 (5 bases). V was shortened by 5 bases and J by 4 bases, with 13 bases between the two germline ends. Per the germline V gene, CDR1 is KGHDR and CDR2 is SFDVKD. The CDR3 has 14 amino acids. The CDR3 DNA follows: TGTGCCACCAGTGCGGCTGGGGCAAGCTATGGCTACACCTTC. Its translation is CATSAAGASYGYTF.

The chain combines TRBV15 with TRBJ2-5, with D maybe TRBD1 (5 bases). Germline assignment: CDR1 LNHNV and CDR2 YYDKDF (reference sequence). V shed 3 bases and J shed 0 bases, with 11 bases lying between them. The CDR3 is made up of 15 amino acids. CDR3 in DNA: TGTGCCACCAGCAGGGACACTCTGTACCAAGAGACCCAGTACTTC. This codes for CATSRDTLYQETQYF.

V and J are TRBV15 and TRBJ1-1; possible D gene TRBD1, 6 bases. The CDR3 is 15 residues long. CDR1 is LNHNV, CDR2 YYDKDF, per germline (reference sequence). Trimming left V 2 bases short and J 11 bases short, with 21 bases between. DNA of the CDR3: TGTGCCACCAGCAGACCTGAGACAGGCCAGCCGGGTGCTTTCTTT. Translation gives CATSRPETGQPGAFF.

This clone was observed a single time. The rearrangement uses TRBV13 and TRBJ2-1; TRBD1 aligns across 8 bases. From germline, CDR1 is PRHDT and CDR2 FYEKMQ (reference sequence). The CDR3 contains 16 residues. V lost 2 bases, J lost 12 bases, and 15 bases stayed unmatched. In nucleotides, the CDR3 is TGTGCCAGCAGCTTACCCCGGGACAGGTCTGTAATGATGCAGTTCTTC. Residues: CASSLPRDRSVMMQFF.

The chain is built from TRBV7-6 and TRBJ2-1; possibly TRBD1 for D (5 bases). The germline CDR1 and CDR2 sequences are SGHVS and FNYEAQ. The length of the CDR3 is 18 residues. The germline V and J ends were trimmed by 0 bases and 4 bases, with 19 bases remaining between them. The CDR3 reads CASSLALGRQIPYNEQFF. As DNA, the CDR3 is TGTGCCAGCAGCTTAGCGCTGGGAAGACAGATCCCATACAATGAGCAGTTCTTC.

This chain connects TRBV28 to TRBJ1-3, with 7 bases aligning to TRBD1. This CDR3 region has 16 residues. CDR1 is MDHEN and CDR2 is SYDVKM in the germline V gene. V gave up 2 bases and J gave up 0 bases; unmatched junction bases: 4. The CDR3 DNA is TGTGCCAGCAGTTTAACAGGGGCGTACTCTGGAAACACCATATATTTT. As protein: CASSLTGAYSGNTIYF. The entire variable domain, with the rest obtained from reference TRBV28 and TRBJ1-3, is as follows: DVKVTQSSRYLVKRTGEKVFLECVQDMDHENMFWYRQDPGLGLRLIYFSYDVKMKEKGDIPEGYSVSREKKERFSLILESASTNQTSMYLCASSLTGAYSGNTIYFGEGSWLTVV.

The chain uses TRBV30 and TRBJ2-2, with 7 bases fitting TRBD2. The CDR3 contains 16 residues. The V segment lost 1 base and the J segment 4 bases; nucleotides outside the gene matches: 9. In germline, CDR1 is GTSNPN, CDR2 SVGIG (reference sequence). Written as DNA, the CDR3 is TGTGCCTGGAGTGGGGCGGGAGCAAAGGGCACCGGGGAGCTGTTTTTT. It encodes CAWSGAGAKGTGELFF.

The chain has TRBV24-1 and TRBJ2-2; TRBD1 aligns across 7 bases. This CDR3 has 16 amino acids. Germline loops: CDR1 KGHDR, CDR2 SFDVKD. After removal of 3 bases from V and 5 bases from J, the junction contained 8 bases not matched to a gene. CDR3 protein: CATSDPRQGLTGELFF. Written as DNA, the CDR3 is TGTGCCACCAGTGATCCTAGACAGGGTTTAACCGGGGAGCTGTTTTTT.

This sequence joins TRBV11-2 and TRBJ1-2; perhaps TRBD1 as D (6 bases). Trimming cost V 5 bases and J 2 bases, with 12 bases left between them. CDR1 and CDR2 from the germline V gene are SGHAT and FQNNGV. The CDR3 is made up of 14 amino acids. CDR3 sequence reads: CASSPGQENYGYTF. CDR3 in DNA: TGTGCCAGCAGCCCGGGACAAGAGAACTATGGCTACACCTTC.

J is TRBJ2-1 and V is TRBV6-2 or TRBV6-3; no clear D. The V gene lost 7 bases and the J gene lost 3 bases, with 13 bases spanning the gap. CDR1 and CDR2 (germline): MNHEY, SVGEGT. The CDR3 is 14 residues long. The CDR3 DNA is TGTGCCAGCACCCCACCGCAGAACTACAATGAGCAGTTCTTC. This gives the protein CASTPPQNYNEQFF.

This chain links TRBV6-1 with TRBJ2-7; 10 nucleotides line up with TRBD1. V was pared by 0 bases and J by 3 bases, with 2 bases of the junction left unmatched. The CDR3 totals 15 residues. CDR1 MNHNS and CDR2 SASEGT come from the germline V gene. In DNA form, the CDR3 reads TGTGCCAGCAGTGAAGCAGGGGACAGGGGCTACGAGCAGTACTTC. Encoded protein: CASSEAGDRGYEQYF.

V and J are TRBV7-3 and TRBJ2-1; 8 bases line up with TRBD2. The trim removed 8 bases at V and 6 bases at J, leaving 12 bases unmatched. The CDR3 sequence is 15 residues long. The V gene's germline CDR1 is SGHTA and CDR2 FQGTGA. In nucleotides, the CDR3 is TGTGCCAGCTGGAGGGTGATAGCGGGGATCAATGAGCAGTTCTTC. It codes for CASWRVIAGINEQFF.

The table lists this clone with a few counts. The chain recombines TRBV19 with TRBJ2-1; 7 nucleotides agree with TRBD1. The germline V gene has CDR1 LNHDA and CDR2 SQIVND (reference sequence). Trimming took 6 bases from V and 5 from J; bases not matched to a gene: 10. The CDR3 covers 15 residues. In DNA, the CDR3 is TGTGCCAGTAGCCAAGGAACAGGGGTCCACAATGAGCAGTTCTTC. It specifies CASSQGTGVHNEQFF.

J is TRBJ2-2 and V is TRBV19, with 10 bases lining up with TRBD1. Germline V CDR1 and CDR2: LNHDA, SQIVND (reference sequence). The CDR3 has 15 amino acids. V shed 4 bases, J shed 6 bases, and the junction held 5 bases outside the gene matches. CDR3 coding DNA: TGTGCCAGTAGTACAACCGGGACAGGGGCCGGGGAGCTGTTTTTT. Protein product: CASSTTGTGAGELFF.

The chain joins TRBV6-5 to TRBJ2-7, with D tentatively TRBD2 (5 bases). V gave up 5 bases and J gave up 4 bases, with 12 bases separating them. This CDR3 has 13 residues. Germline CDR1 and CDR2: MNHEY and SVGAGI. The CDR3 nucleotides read TGTGCCAGCAGTATAGTGGGCGGGTACGAGCAGTACTTC. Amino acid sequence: CASSIVGGYEQYF.

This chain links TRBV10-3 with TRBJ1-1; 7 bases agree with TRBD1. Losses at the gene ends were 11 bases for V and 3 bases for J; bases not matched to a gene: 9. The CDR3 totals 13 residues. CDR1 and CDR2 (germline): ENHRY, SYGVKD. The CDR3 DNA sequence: TGTGCCTCGGCCCGGGACAGCTACACTGAAGCTTTCTTT. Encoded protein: CASARDSYTEAFF.

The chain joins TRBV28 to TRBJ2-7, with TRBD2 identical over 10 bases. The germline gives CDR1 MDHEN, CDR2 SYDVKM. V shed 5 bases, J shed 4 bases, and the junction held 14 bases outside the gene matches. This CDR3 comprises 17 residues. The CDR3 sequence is CASSRLTPGLATYEQYF. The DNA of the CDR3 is TGTGCCAGCAGTCGTCTCACCCCGGGACTAGCGACGTACGAGCAGTACTTC. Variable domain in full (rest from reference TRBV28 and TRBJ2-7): DVKVTQSSRYLVKRTGEKVFLECVQDMDHENMFWYRQDPGLGLRLIYFSYDVKMKEKGDIPEGYSVSREKKERFSLILESASTNQTSMYLCASSRLTPGLATYEQYFGPGTRLTVT.

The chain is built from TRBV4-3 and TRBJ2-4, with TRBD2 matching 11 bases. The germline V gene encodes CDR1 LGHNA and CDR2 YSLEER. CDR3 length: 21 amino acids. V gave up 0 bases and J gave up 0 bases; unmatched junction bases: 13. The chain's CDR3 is CASSQDSSSLAGEGAKNIQYF. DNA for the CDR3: TGCGCCAGCAGCCAAGATTCTTCGTCACTAGCGGGGGAAGGAGCCAAAAACATTCAGTACTTC.

CDR3 sequence (DNA): TGTGCCAGCAGCCTAGGACTAGCGGGAGTAAGAGGCCATGGGGACAATGAGCAGTTCTTC. It yields the protein CASSLGLAGVRGHGDNEQFF. The chain employs TRBV7-8 and TRBJ2-1; 13 bases are shared with TRBD2. The J segment lost 5 bases and the V segment lost 5 bases, leaving 18 bases of the junction unmatched. The length of the CDR3 is 20 residues. Germline assignment: CDR1 SGHVS and CDR2 FQNEAQ.

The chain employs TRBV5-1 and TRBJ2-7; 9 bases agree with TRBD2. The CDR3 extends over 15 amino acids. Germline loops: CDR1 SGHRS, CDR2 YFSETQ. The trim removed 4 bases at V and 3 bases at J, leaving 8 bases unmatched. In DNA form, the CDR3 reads TGCGCCAGCAGCCAAAATAGCGGGAGTTACTACGAGCAGTACTTC. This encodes CASSQNSGSYYEQYF.

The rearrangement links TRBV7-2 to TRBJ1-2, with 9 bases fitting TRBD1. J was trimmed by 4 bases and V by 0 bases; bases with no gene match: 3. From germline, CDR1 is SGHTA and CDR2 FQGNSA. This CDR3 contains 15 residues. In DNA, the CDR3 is TGTGCCAGCAGCTTAGCGGACAGGGGCGGCTATGGCTACACCTTC. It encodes CASSLADRGGYGYTF.

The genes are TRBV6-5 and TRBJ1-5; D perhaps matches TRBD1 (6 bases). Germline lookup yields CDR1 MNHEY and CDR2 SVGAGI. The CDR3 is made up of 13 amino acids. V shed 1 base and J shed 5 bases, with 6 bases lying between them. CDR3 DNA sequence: TGTGCCAGCAGTTACTACAGGGATCAGCCCCAGCATTTT. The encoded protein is CASSYYRDQPQHF.

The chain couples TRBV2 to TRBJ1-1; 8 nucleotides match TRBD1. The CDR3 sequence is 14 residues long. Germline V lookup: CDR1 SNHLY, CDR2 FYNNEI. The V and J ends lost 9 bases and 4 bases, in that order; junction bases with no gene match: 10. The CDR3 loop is CASGDRRSSTEAFF. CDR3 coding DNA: TGTGCCAGTGGGGACAGGCGGTCGAGCACTGAAGCTTTCTTT.

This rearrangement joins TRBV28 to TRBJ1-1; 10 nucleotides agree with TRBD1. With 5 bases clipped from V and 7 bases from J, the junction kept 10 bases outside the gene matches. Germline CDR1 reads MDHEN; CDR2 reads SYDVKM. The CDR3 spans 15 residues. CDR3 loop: CASSPPRTGGSEAFF. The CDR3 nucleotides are TGTGCCAGCAGTCCCCCCAGGACAGGGGGAAGTGAAGCTTTCTTT.

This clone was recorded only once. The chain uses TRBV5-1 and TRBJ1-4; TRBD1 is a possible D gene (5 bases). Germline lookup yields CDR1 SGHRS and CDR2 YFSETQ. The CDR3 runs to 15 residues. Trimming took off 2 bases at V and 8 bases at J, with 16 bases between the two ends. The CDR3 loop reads CASSLTTGLKEKLFF. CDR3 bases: TGCGCCAGCAGCTTAACAACAGGTTTGAAGGAAAAACTGTTTTTT.

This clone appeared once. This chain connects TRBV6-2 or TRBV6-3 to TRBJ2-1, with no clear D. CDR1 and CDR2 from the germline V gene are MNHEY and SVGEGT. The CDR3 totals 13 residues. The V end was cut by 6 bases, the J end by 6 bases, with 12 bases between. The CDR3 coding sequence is TGTGCCAGCAGCCGGAACAGCTTCAATGAGCAGTTCTTC. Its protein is CASSRNSFNEQFF.

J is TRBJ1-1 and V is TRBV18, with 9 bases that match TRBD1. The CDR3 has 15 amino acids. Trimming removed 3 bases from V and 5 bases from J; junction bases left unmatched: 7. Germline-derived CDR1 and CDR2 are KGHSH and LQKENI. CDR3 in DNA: TGTGCCAGCTCACCCCCGGGACAGGGAGGAACTGAAGCTTTCTTT. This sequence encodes CASSPPGQGGTEAFF.

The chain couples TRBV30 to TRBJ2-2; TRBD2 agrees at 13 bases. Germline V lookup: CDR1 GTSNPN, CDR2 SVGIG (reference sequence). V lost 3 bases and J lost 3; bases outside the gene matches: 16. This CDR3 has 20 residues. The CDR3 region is CAWSSGLAGAAVLYTGELFF. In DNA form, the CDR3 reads TGTGCCTGGAGCTCAGGACTAGCGGGAGCCGCCGTGCTTTACACCGGGGAGCTGTTTTTT.

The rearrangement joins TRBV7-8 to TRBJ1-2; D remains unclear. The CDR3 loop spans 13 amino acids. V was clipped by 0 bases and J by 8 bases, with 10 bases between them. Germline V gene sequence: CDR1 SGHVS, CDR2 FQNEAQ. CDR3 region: CASSLAAGWGYTF. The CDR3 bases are TGTGCCAGCAGCTTAGCGGCGGGGTGGGGCTACACCTTC.